This record looks at one T cell receptor beta chain sequence and its context. This specimen comes from a study of blood T cell repertoires in COVID-19. The overall study: T cells, B-cell-depleted T cells, or PBMCs provided the cDNA or gDNA that served as material.

The study drew participants aged about 18 to 89 years from fewer than 30 US areas. Some clones are missing from TCRdb's copy, which holds only in-frame ones; the method was immunoSEQ multiplex PCR. The top ten clones hold 3.6% of a sample with some 150,000 clones, approximately 82% of them seen once. The CDR3 runs to 16 residues. The junction had 6 bases not matched to a gene; V was cut back by 5 bases and J by 2 bases. Per the germline V gene, CDR1 is MDHEN and CDR2 is SYDVKM. The source is a woman aged 50 to 65 in a cohort exposed to, infected with or recovered from COVID-19 (not recorded which). The source material was PBMCs or T cells enriched from blood (not recorded which). The chain is built from TRBV28 and TRBJ2-3, with TRBD2 matching over 11 bases. The CDR3 nucleotides read TGTGCCAGCAGTCCGGGGACTAGCGGATTCACAGATACGCAGTATTTT. Translated, it gives CASSPGTSGFTDTQYF.